What follows is one TCR beta chain and its context. What it binds is unknown. RNA transcripts yielded amplified TCR beta CDR3 regions. First-round RT-PCR of the TCR CDR3 relied on the HTBI primer set. One entry per CDR3 protein, called by TCRdb with MiXCR from the multiplex PCR reads. This table has 690,000 or so distinct CDR3 sequences, over 15% appearing once. This record comes from a study of T cells in Graves' hyperthyroidism and ophthalmopathy. The study, taken as a whole, reports: Ophthalmopathy onset followed model prediction by a median about six months. Among thyroid clonotypes expanded above 0.001, most also appeared in blood.

Germline V CDR1 and CDR2: SGHRS, YFSETQ. Trimming pared 0 bases from V and 4 bases from J, leaving 13 bases between. CDR3 length: 15 amino acids. The TCR comes from a woman aged 45-65 years with Graves' hyperthyroidism that later progressed to Graves' ophthalmopathy. This chain connects TRBV5-1 to TRBJ1-2, with no clear D. Sequencing was done on a sample of blood. This chain's CDR3 is CASSLGFPTFYGYTF. CDR3 in DNA: TGCGCCAGCAGCTTGGGATTCCCCACCTTCTATGGCTACACCTTC.